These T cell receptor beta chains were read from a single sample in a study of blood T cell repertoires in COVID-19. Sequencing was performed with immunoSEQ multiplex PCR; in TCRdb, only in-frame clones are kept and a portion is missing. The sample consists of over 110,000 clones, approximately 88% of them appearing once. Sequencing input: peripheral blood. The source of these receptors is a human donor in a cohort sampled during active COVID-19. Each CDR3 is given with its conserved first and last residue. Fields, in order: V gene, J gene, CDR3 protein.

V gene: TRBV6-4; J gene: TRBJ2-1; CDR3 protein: CGALGRRKTRTANEQFF
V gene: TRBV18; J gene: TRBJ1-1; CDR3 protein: CASSPPAMNTEAFF
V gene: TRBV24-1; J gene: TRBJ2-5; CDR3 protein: CATSGSGQGETQYF
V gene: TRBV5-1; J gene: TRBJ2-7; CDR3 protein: CASSRFRQTAYYEQYF
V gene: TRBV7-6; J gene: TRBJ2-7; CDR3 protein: CASSLGAEEPSYEQYF
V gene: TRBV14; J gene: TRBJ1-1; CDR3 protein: CASSQTGGRNTEAFF
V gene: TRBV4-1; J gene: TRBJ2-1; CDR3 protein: CASSQKRGDYNEQFF
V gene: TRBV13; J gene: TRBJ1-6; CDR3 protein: CASSRGYNSPLHF
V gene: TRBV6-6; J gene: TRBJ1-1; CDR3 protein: CASSYSPGTEAFF
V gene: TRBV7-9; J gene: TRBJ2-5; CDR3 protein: CASSSRGTFQETQYF
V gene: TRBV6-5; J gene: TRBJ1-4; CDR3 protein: CASRGGRSEKLFF
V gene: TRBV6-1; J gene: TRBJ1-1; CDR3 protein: CASREQGGVRNTEAFF
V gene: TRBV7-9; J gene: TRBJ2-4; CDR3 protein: CASSFSGASAKNIQYF
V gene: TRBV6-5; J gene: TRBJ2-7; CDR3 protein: CASKGVSYEQYF
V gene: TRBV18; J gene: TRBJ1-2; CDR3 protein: CASVTGGQKINYGYTF
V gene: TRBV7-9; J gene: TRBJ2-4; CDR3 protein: CASSLTGTAWNIQYF
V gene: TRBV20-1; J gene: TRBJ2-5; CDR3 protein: CSANSWETQYF
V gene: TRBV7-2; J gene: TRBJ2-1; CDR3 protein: CASSLAGQGINEQFF
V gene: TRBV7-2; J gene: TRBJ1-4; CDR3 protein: CASSLGTAEKLFF
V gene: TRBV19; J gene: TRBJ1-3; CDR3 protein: CASSSRQGSSGNTIYF
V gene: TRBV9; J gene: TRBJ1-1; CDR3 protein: CASSVAGNTEAFF
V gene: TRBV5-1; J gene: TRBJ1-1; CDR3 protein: CASSLRGVRTEAFF
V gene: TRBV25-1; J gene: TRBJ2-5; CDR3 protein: CASSEYQGKETQYF
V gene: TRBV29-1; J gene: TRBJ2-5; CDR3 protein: CSVDVGGQGVETQYF
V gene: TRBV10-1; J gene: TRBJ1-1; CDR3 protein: CASSVTVQGKTEAFF
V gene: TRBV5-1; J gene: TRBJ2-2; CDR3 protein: CASSTELGLYTGELFF
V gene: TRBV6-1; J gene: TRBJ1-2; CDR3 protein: CASSEGDRVGYTF
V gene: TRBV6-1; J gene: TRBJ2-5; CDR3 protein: CASSERAGGLRETQYF
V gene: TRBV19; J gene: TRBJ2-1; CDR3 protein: CASSPRTSGGASGQFF